The next 10 T cell receptor beta chains were all read from a single sample in a study of technical replicates of blood from four donors. The protocol was immunoSEQ multiplex PCR, while the TCRdb copy is restricted to in-frame clones and leaves out a portion. This repertoire shows approximately 88,000 clones, approximately 97% found once; its top ten account for under 0.4%. The sequencing sample was made of T cells isolated from PBMCs. These receptors all come from a human donor in good health.

The chain employs TRBV30 and TRBJ1-5, with TRBD1 matching 10 bases. J lost 5 bases, V lost 2 bases, and 3 bases had no gene match. This CDR3 contains 14 residues. Germline V gene sequence: CDR1 GTSNPN, CDR2 SVGIG (reference sequence). For the CDR3, the DNA is TGTGCCTGGAGTTCCGGGACAGGGGATCAGCCCCAGCATTTT. Translating it yields CAWSSGTGDQPQHF.

The table lists this clone with a count of one. The chain combines TRBV5-5 with TRBJ1-5; TRBD1 agrees at 8 bases. With V trimmed by 3 bases and J by 6 bases, 5 bases remained unmatched. The CDR3 runs 14 residues. The germline gives CDR1 SGHKS, CDR2 YYEKEE (reference sequence). CDR3 protein: CASSSGGTTQPQHF. CDR3 bases: TGTGCCAGCAGCTCAGGGGGCACAACTCAGCCCCAGCATTTT.

In this sample, this clone turned up a few times. V gene TRBV18 combines with J gene TRBJ1-1, with TRBD1 as a possible D gene (6 bases). V lost 4 bases and J lost 0, with 12 bases in between. This CDR3 region has 15 residues. Germline assignment: CDR1 KGHSH and CDR2 LQKENI. This CDR3 reads CASSQTRGMNTEAFF. CDR3 sequence (DNA): TGTGCCAGCTCACAAACCAGGGGTATGAACACTGAAGCTTTCTTT.

The J gene is TRBJ1-5, the V gene TRBV25-1; TRBD1 might be the D (5 bases). The CDR3 loop spans 13 amino acids. Trimming shortened V by 8 bases and J by 2 bases, and 10 bases separated the two germline ends. Germline V gene sequence: CDR1 MGHDK, CDR2 SYGVNS. CDR3 nucleotide sequence: TGTGCCAGCTGGGCGGGGGGCAATCAGCCCCAGCATTTT. This encodes CASWAGGNQPQHF.

The chain employs TRBV9 and TRBJ2-7; perhaps TRBD2 as D (6 bases). This CDR3 is built from 15 residues. V lost 0 bases and J lost 4, with 14 bases in between. CDR1 is SGDLS, CDR2 YYNGEE, per germline. As DNA, the CDR3 is TGTGCCAGCAGCGTAGGTTCGGGAGAATGGTACGAGCAGTACTTC. Residues: CASSVGSGEWYEQYF.

This chain connects TRBV7-9 to TRBJ2-7; 7 nucleotides line up with TRBD2. Germline loops: CDR1 SEHNR, CDR2 FQNEAQ (reference sequence). The ends lost 4 bases at V and 3 bases at J; junction bases unmatched: 3. This CDR3 contains 13 residues. The CDR3 nucleotides read TGTGCCAGCAGCTGGTCTAGCGGCTACGAGCAGTACTTC. Protein sequence: CASSWSSGYEQYF.

The V gene is TRBV27, the J gene TRBJ2-7; no clear D. Trimming removed 5 bases at V and 3 bases at J, with 17 bases between. There are 15 residues in the CDR3. Germline V gene sequence: CDR1 MNHEY, CDR2 SMNVEV (reference sequence). CDR3 protein: CASSPGTAYDYEQYF. The CDR3 DNA reads as TGTGCCAGCAGTCCCGGTACCGCTTACGACTACGAGCAGTACTTC.

The chain joins TRBV4-1 to TRBJ2-7; D possibly corresponds to TRBD2 (5 bases). V was shortened by 1 base and J by 0 bases, with 10 bases between the two germline ends. Germline CDR1 reads MGHRA; CDR2 reads YSYEKL. The CDR3 consists of 15 residues. CDR3 sequence: CASSQALEYSYEQYF. Written as DNA, the CDR3 is TGCGCCAGCAGCCAAGCACTAGAATACTCCTACGAGCAGTACTTC.

With respect to this clone: This sample also contains other DNA sequences that code for the same CDR3. The chain couples TRBV28 to TRBJ2-3; D uncertain. In germline, CDR1 is MDHEN, CDR2 SYDVKM. Trimming took 3 bases from V and 2 from J, leaving 3 bases between them. CDR3 length: 12 residues. The chain's CDR3 is CASSFYTDTQYF. CDR3 nucleotide sequence: TGTGCCAGCAGTTTTTACACAGATACGCAGTATTTT.

V usage is TRBV14 and J usage is TRBJ2-7; the match to TRBD1 covers 9 bases. Per the germline V gene, CDR1 is SGHDN and CDR2 is FVKESK. The CDR3 runs to 13 residues. Trimming took 4 bases from V and 4 from J; bases not matched to a gene: 2. For the CDR3, the DNA is TGTGCCAGCAGCCGGGACAGGGTATACGAGCAGTACTTC. This translates into CASSRDRVYEQYF.